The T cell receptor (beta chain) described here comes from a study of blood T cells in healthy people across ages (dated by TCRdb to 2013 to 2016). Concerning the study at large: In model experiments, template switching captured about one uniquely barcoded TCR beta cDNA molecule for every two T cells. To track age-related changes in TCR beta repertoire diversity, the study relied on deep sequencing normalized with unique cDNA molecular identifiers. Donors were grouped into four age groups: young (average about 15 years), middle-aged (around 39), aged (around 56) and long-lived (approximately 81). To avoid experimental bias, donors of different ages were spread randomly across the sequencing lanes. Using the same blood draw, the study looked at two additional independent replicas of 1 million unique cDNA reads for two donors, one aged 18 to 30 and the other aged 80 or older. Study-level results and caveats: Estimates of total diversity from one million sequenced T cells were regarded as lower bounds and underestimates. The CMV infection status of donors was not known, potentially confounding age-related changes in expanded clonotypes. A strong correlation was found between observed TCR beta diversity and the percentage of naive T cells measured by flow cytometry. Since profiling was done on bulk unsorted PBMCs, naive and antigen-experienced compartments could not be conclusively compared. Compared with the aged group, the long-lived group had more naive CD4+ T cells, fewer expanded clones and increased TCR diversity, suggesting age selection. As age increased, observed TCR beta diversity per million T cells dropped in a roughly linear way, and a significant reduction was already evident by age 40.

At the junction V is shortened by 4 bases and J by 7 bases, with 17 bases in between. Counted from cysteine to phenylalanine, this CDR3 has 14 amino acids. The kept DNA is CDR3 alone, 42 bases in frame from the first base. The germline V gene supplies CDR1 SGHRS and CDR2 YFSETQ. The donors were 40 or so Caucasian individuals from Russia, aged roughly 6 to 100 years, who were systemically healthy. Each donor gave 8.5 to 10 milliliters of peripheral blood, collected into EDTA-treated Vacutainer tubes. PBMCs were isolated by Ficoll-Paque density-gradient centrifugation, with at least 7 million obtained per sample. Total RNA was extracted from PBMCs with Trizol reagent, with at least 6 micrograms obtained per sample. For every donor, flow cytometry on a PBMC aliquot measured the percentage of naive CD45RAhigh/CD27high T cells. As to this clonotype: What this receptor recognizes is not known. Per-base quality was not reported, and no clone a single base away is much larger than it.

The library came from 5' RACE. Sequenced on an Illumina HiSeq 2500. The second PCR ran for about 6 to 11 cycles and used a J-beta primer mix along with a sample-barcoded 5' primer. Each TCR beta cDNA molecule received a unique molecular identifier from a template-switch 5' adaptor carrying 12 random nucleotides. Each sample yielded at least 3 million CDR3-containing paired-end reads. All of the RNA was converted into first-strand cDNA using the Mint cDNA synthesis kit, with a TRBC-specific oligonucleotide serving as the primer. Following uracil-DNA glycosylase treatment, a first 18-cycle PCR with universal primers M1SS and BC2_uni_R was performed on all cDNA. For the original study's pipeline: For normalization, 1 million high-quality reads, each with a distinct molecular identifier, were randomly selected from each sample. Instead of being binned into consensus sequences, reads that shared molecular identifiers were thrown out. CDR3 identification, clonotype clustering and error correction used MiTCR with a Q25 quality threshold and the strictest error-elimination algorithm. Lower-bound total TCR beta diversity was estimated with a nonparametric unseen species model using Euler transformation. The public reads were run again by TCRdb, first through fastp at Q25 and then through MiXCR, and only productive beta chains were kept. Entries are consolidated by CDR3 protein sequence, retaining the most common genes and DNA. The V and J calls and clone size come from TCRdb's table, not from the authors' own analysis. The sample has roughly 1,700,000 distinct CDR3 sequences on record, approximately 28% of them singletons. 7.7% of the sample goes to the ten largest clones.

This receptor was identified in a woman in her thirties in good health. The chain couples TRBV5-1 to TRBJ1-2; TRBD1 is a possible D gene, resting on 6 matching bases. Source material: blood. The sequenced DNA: TGCGCCAGCAGCCTTAGGACAGCTAGTAGTGGCTACACCTTC. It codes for CASSLRTASSGYTF. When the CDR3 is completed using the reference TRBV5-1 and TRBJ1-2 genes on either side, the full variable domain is KAGVTQTPRYLIKTRGQQVTLSCSPISGHRSVSWYQQTPGQGLQFLFEYFSETQRNKGNFPGRFSGRQFSNSRSEMNVSTLELGDSALYLCASSLRTASSGYTFGSGTRLTVV.